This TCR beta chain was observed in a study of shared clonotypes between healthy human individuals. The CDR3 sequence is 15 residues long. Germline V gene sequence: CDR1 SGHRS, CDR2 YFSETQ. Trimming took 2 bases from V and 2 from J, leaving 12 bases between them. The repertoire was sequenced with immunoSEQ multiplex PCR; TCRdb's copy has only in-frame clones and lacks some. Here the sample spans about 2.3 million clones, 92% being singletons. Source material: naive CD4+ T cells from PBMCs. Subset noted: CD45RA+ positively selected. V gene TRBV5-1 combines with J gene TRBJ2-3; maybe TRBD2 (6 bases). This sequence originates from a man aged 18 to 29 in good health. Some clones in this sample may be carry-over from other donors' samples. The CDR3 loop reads CASSFRGGITDTQYF. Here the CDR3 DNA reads TGCGCCAGCAGCTTTCGGGGCGGGATCACAGATACGCAGTATTTT.